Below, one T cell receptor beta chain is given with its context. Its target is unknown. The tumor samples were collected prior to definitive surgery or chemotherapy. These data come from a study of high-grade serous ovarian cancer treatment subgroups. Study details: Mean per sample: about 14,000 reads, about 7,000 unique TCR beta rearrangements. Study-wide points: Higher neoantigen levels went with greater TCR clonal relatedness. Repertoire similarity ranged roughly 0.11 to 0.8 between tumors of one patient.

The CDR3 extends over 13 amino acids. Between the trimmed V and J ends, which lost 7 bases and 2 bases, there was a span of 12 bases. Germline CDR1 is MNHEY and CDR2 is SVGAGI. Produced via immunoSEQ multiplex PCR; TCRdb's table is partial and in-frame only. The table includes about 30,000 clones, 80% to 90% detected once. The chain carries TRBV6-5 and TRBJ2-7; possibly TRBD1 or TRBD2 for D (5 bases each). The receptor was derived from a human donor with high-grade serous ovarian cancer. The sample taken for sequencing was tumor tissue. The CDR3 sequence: CASNWDAPYEQYF. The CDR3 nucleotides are TGTGCCAGCAACTGGGACGCGCCCTACGAGCAGTACTTC.